This T cell receptor (beta chain) is from a study of regulatory T cells in long-lasting Graves disease. V lost 4 bases and J lost 5, with 22 bases in between. Germline V gene sequence: CDR1 GTSNPN, CDR2 SVGIG (reference sequence). CDR3 length equals 16 residues. Concerning this clonotype: Its antigen is not identified.

The time point is: newly diagnosed GD, antithyroid drugs for less than 3 months. TCR sequences were obtained from RNA taken from PBMCs. Study-level findings and limits: TRBV28 was favored in persistent disease, as were TRBJ1-2 and TRBJ2-5.

TCR beta libraries were built with iRepertoire HTBI primers and Arm-PCR of CDR3 regions. From the multiplex PCR reads, TCRdb called clonotypes with MiXCR, one entry per CDR3 protein. Of about 560,000 distinct CDR3 sequences in the sample, around 15% were seen once. This sample was also put to use in a study of T cells in Graves' hyperthyroidism and ophthalmopathy. This second study notes: Patients between 18 and 65 years old had hyperthyroidism, newly diagnosed and lasting under 2 months. The study left out patients who had uncontrolled infection, other autoimmune disease, pregnancy or lactation.

The V and J genes are TRBV30 and TRBJ2-3, with unresolved D. The TCR sequence derives from a man younger than 30 with Graves disease. The specimen was peripheral blood mononuclear cells (PBMCs), collected at new diagnosis, from a patient treated with antithyroid drugs. CDR3 residues: CAWTISGGPPRDTQYF. The CDR3 DNA reads as TGTGCCTGGACCATATCGGGTGGGCCTCCTCGAGATACGCAGTATTTT.